The clone carrying this T cell receptor beta chain was counted a single time. The antigen is unknown. The authors split each subset's genomic DNA evenly across several immunoSEQ plates. Original handling: Without quality scores, immunoSEQ junctional reads could not be filtered like full-length reads. Clones were read by immunoSEQ multiplex PCR, and TCRdb kept only the in-frame ones, dropping some. V and J calls and clone size are those listed in that table; D and trimming were worked out from the DNA. The sample yields fewer than 3 million clones, 85% to 95% seen once. These data belong to a study of shared clonotypes between healthy human individuals. The V gene's germline CDR1 is SNHLY and CDR2 FYNNEI. V shed 4 bases and J shed 4 bases, with 4 bases lying between them. The CDR3 runs 11 residues. Study-wide results and limits: Researchers sampled only blood; tissue repertoires likely differ.

This sequence was found in a man aged 18-30 years in good health. Some clones in this sample may be carry-over from other donors' samples. The sequenced material came from naive CD4+ T cells from PBMCs. The subset: CD45RA+ positively selected. The gene calls are TRBV2 and TRBJ1-2; D gene ambiguous. CDR3: CASSVPYGYTF. The CDR3 DNA reads TGTGCCAGCAGTGTCCCCTATGGCTACACCTTC. Supplemented by reference TRBV2 and TRBJ1-2, the full variable domain reads EPEVTQTPSHQVTQMGQEVILRCVPISNHLYFYWYRQILGQKVEFLVSFYNNEISEKSEIFDDQFSVERPDGSNFTLKIRSTKLEDSAMYFCASSVPYGYTFGSGTRLTVV.